A selection of T cell receptor beta chains follows, all from one sample in a study of blood T cells in healthy people across ages. MiXCR, run by TCRdb on the 5' RACE reads, gives a single entry per CDR3 protein. The data show fewer than 2,000,000 distinct CDR3 sequences, 30% to 40% seen once. Sequenced sample: blood. These receptors were taken from a human donor in good health. Both conserved end residues are part of each CDR3. D genes are given only for firm matches. Clone size is not always given. Where it is, it says once, few, many or a class for expanded clones.

v_gene	d_gene	j_gene	abundance	CDR3aa	CDR3nt
TRBV5-1	.	TRBJ2-7	few	CASSLGGTSTYEQYF	TGCGCCAGCAGCTTGGGCGGGACGTCCACCTACGAGCAGTACTTC
TRBV24-1	.	TRBJ2-2	few	CATAIASTGELFF	TGTGCCACCGCGATAGCGTCCACCGGGGAGCTGTTTTTT
TRBV29-1	.	TRBJ2-7	.	CSVPPYAESYEQYF	TGCAGCGTGCCCCCTTATGCGGAATCCTACGAGCAGTACTTC
TRBV6-5	.	TRBJ2-2	many	CASSYSSTPGGTGELFF	TGTGCCAGCAGTTACTCGAGCACCCCCGGTGGGACCGGGGAGCTGTTTTTT
TRBV6-2/TRBV6-3	.	TRBJ1-1	.	CASSRAPQGTNTEAFF	TGTGCCAGCAGTCGAGCGCCTCAGGGTACCAACACTGAAGCTTTCTTT
TRBV4-2	TRBD1	TRBJ1-5	.	CASSRSDRAAGDGQPQHF	TGTGCCAGCAGCCGATCGGACAGGGCGGCCGGGGATGGTCAGCCCCAGCATTTT
TRBV6-5	.	TRBJ2-7	few	CASSQTQDEQYF	TGTGCCAGCAGTCAGACCCAGGACGAGCAGTACTTC
TRBV6-6	.	TRBJ2-6	few	CASSLPRSGANVLTF	TGTGCCAGCAGCCTACCGCGCTCTGGGGCCAACGTCCTGACTTTC
TRBV10-3	.	TRBJ2-5	.	CAISETKQETQYF	TGTGCCATCAGTGAGACAAAGCAAGAGACCCAGTACTTC
TRBV5-6	TRBD1	TRBJ1-5	.	CASSLLGQGFVNQPQHF	TGTGCCAGCAGCTTGCTGGGACAGGGATTCGTCAATCAGCCCCAGCATTTT
TRBV7-2	TRBD2	TRBJ2-7	.	CASTIVGTSGVGTGYEQYF	TGTGCCAGCACCATCGTGGGGACTAGCGGGGTAGGAACAGGCTACGAGCAGTACTTC
TRBV5-1	.	TRBJ2-3	few	CASRREEATDTQYF	TGCGCCAGCAGGCGAGAGGAGGCTACAGATACGCAGTATTTT
TRBV19	.	TRBJ1-2	.	CASSFDREFAGYTF	TGTGCCAGTAGTTTCGACCGGGAATTTGCTGGCTACACCTTC
TRBV12-3/TRBV12-4	.	TRBJ2-3	once	CASSLFGGILVDTQYF	TGTGCCAGCAGTTTATTCGGCGGGATCCTCGTAGATACGCAGTATTTT
TRBV29-1	.	TRBJ1-2	.	CSVDPYSRGRNGYTF	TGCAGCGTTGACCCATATAGCCGGGGGCGGAATGGCTACACCTTC
TRBV7-8	TRBD2	TRBJ2-4	.	CASSPPTTWGGSGEQYF	TGTGCCAGCAGCCCGCCAACGACCTGGGGGGGTTCGGGGGAGCAGTACTTC
TRBV5-1	.	TRBJ2-5	.	CASRPLMYQETQYF	TGCGCCAGCAGGCCGTTAATGTACCAAGAGACCCAGTACTTC
TRBV20-1	TRBD2	TRBJ2-7	.	CSAGAGSVSYEQYF	TGCAGTGCGGGAGCGGGGAGTGTCTCCTACGAGCAGTACTTC
TRBV7-9	TRBD2	TRBJ2-1	few	CASSPQTSGYNEQFF	TGTGCCAGCAGCCCGCAGACTAGCGGTTACAATGAGCAGTTCTTC
TRBV4-3	.	TRBJ1-1	few	CASSQDLGRGPNTEAFF	TGCGCCAGCAGCCAAGATCTGGGCAGGGGCCCTAACACTGAAGCTTTCTTT
TRBV20-1	.	TRBJ1-2	.	CSARETGRSPYGYTF	TGCAGTGCTAGAGAGACCGGCAGAAGTCCCTATGGCTACACCTTC
TRBV29-1	.	TRBJ1-2	.	CSAGTLQNYGYTF	TGCAGCGCGGGGACCTTACAAAACTATGGCTACACCTTC
TRBV7-8	.	TRBJ2-1	.	CASRVQETQFF	TGTGCCAGCAGAGTGCAGGAGACCCAGTTCTTC
TRBV4-2	.	TRBJ2-1	.	CASSQVKGGFSYNEQFF	TGTGCCAGCAGCCAAGTAAAAGGGGGGTTCTCCTACAATGAGCAGTTCTTC
TRBV7-2	TRBD1	TRBJ2-1	few	CASSSYRGLVDEQFF	TGTGCCAGCAGCTCATACAGGGGGCTTGTGGATGAGCAGTTCTTC
TRBV5-5	.	TRBJ2-5	.	CASSFADPKETQYF	TGTGCCAGCAGCTTTGCCGACCCCAAAGAGACCCAGTACTTC
TRBV20-1	.	TRBJ1-2	many	CSARDRFNYGYTF	TGCAGTGCTAGAGATCGGTTCAACTATGGCTACACCTTC
TRBV7-2	.	TRBJ1-5	.	CASNLVGNSAQHF	TGTGCCAGCAACTTGGTGGGGAACTCGGCCCAGCATTTT
TRBV6-5	.	TRBJ1-2	.	CASSYAGAHAYPFNYGYTF	TGTGCCAGCAGTTACGCCGGGGCCCATGCTTACCCATTTAACTATGGCTACACCTTC
TRBV7-2	TRBD1	TRBJ2-1	once	CASSLAHIGTVGINEQFF	TGTGCCAGCAGCTTAGCTCATATCGGGACAGTAGGCATCAATGAGCAGTTCTTC
TRBV7-2	TRBD2	TRBJ2-7	.	CASSLLGGGSYNEQYF	TGTGCCAGCAGCTTGCTGGGCGGGGGATCCTACAATGAGCAGTACTTC
TRBV5-1	TRBD2	TRBJ2-1	.	CASSPSGGFHKFF	TGCGCCAGCAGCCCCAGCGGGGGGTTCCATAAGTTCTTC
TRBV7-2	.	TRBJ2-7	.	CASSWRDEAYEQYF	TGTGCCAGCAGCTGGCGGGACGAGGCCTACGAGCAGTACTTC
TRBV3-1	.	TRBJ2-7	.	CASSQSSLSYEQYF	TGTGCCAGCAGCCAAAGCAGTCTTTCCTACGAGCAGTACTTC
TRBV28	.	TRBJ2-3	.	CASIGAPADTQYF	TGTGCCAGCATTGGGGCGCCCGCAGATACGCAGTATTTT
TRBV20-1	.	TRBJ2-1	.	CSASGHADEQFF	TGCAGTGCTAGCGGGCACGCGGATGAGCAGTTCTTC
TRBV3-1	TRBD2	TRBJ2-1	.	CASSPGLAGWFEQFF	TGTGCCAGCAGCCCGGGACTAGCGGGGTGGTTTGAGCAGTTCTTC
TRBV7-9	.	TRBJ2-3	few	CASSPLGATNTDTQYF	TGTGCCAGCAGCCCGCTAGGTGCTACAAACACAGATACGCAGTATTTT
TRBV5-1	.	TRBJ2-7	few	CASSFQVDTYEQYF	TGCGCCAGCAGCTTTCAAGTGGACACCTACGAGCAGTACTTC
TRBV28	.	TRBJ2-7	.	CASSPVLQGDHEQYF	TGTGCCAGCAGCCCCGTCCTACAGGGTGATCACGAGCAGTACTTC